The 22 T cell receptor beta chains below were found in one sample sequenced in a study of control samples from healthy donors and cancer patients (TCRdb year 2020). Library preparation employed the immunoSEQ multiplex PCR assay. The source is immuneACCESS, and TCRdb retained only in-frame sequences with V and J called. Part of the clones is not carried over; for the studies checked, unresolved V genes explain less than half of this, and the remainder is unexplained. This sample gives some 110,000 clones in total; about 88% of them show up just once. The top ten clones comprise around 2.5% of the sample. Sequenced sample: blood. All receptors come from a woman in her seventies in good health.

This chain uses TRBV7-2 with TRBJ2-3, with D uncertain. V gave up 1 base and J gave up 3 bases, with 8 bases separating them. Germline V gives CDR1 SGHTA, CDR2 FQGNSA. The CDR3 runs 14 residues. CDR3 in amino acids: CASSLGRATDTQYF. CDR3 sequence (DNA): TGTGCCAGCAGCTTAGGTAGGGCTACAGATACGCAGTATTTT.

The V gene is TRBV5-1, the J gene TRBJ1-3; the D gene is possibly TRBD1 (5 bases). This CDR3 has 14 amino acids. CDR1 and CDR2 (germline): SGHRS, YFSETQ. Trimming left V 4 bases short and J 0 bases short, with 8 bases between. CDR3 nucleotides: TGCGCCAGCAGCCCGGGGGTCTCTGGAAACACCATATATTTT. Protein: CASSPGVSGNTIYF.

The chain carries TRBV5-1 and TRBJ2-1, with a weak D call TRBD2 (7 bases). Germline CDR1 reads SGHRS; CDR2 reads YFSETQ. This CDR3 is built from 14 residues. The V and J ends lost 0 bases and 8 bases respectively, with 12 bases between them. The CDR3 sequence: CASSLEGGADEQFF. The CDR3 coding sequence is TGCGCCAGCAGCTTGGAAGGGGGGGCCGATGAGCAGTTCTTC.

The DNA of the CDR3 is TGTGCCAGCAGTGAATATAGCGGAGCGGGGGGCAGTCCCTACGAGCAGTACTTC. Its translation is CASSEYSGAGGSPYEQYF. The chain joins TRBV25-1 to TRBJ2-7, with 9 bases that match TRBD2. The CDR3 contains 18 residues. J gave up 2 bases and V 0 bases, and 11 bases lay outside the gene matches. Germline CDR1 and CDR2: MGHDK and SYGVNS.

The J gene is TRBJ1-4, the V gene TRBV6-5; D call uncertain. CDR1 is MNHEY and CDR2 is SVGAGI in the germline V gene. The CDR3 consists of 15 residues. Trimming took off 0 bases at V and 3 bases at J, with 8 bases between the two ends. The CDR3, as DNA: TGTGCCAGCAGTTACTCTTGGGTTTCTAATGAAAAACTGTTTTTT. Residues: CASSYSWVSNEKLFF.

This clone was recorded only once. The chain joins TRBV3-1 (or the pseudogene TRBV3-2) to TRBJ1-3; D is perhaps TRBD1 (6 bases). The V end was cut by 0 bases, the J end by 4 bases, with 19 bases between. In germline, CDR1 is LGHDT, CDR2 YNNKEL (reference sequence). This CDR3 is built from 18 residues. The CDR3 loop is CASSQEYQGWGRGNTIYF. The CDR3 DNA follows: TGTGCCAGCAGCCAAGAATACCAGGGTTGGGGGCGAGGAAACACCATATATTTT.

CDR3 residues: CASSHKAGNQPQHF. The CDR3 DNA follows: TGTGCCAGCAGCCACAAAGCTGGCAATCAGCCCCAGCATTTT. V is TRBV6-5 and J is TRBJ1-5; D not certain. The CDR3 length is 14 residues. Germline lookup yields CDR1 MNHEY and CDR2 SVGAGI. The germline V and J ends were trimmed by 6 bases and 2 bases, with 11 bases remaining between them.

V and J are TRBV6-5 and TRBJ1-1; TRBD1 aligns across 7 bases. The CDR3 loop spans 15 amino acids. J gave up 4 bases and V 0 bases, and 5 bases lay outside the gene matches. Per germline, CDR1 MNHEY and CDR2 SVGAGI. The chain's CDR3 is CASSYSKGARTEAFF. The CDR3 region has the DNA TGTGCCAGCAGTTACTCAAAGGGGGCCCGCACTGAAGCTTTCTTT.

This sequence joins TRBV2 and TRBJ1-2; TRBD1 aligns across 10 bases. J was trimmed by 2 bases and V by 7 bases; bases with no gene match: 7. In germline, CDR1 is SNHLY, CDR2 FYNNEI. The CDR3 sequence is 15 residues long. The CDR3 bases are TGTGCCAGCAACGGCGGGGACAGGGGAAACTATGGCTACACCTTC. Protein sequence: CASNGGDRGNYGYTF.

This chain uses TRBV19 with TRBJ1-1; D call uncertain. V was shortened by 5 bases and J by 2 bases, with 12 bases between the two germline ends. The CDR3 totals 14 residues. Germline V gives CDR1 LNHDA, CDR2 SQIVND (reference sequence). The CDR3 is CASSDSGRNTEAFF. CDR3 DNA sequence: TGTGCCAGTAGTGACTCCGGGAGAAACACTGAAGCTTTCTTT.

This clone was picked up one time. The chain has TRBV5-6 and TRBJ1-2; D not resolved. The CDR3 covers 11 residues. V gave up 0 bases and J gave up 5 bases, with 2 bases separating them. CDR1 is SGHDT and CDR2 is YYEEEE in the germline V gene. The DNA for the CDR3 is TGTGCCAGCAGCTTGGCTTATGGCTACACCTTC. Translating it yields CASSLAYGYTF.

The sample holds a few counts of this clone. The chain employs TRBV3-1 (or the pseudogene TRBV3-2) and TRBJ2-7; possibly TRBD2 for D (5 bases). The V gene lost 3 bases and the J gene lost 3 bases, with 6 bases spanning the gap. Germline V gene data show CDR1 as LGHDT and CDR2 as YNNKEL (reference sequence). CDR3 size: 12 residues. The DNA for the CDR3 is TGTGCCAGCAGCCATGGACTCTACGAGCAGTACTTC. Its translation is CASSHGLYEQYF.

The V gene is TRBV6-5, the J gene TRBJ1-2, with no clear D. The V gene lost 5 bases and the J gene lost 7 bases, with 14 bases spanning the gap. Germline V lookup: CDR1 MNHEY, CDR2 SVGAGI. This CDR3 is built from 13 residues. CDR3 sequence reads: CASSPPPGGGYTF. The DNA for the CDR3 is TGTGCCAGCAGTCCCCCCCCGGGCGGTGGCTACACCTTC.

The CDR3 region is CASSQVGTGVAGNTIYF. CDR3 DNA sequence: TGTGCCAGCAGCCAAGTAGGGACAGGGGTTGCTGGAAACACCATATATTTT. The chain has TRBV3-1 (or the pseudogene TRBV3-2) and TRBJ1-3; the match to TRBD1 covers 10 bases. Germline CDR1 LGHDT, CDR2 YNNKEL (reference sequence). Losses at the gene ends were 1 base for V and 2 bases for J; bases not matched to a gene: 5. This CDR3 comprises 17 residues.

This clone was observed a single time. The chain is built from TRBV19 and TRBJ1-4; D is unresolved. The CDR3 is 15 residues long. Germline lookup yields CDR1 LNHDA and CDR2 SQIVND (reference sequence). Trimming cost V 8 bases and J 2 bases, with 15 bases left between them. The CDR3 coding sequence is TGTGCCAGTCGGCCTCCAGGTGGGACTAATGAAAAACTGTTTTTT. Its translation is CASRPPGGTNEKLFF.

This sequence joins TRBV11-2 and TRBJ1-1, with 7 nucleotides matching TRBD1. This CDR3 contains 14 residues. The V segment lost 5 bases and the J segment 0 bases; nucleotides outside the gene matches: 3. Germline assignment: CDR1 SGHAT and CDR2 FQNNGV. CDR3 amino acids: CASSGDSLNTEAFF. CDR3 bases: TGTGCCAGCAGCGGGGACAGTTTGAACACTGAAGCTTTCTTT.

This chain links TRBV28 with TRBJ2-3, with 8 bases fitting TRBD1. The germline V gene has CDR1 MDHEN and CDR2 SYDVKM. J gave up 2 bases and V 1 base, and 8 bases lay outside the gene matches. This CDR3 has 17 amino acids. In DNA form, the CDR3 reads TGTGCCAGCAGTTTATATACTGGACAGGGACCCACAGATACGCAGTATTTT. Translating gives CASSLYTGQGPTDTQYF.

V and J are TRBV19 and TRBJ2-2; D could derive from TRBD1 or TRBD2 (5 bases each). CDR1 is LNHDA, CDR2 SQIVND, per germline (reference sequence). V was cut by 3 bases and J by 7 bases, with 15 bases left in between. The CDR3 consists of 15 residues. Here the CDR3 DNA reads TGTGCCAGTAGTATCTTTATCCCAGGGAGCGGGGAGCTGTTTTTT. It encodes CASSIFIPGSGELFF.

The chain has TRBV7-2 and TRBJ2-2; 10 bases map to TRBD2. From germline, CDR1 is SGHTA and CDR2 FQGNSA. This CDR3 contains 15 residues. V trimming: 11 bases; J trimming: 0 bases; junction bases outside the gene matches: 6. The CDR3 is CACVSGGTNTGELFF. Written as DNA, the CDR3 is TGTGCCTGCGTTAGCGGGGGGACGAACACCGGGGAGCTGTTTTTT.

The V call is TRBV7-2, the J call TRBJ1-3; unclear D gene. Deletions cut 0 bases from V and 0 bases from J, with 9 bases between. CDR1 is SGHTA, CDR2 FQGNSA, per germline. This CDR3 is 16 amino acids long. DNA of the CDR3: TGTGCCAGCAGCTTAGCCCCCGTCGGCTCTGGAAACACCATATATTTT. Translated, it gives CASSLAPVGSGNTIYF.

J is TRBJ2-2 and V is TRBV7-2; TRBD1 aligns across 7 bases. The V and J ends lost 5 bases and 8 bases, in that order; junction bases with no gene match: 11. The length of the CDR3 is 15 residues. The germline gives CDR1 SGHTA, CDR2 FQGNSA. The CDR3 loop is CASSPAPHRGGELFF. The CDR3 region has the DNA TGTGCCAGCAGCCCCGCGCCGCACAGGGGTGGGGAGCTGTTTTTT. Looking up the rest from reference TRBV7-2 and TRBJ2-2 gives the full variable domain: GAGVSQSPSNKVTEKGKDVELRCDPISGHTALYWYRQSLGQGLEFLIYFQGNSAPDKSGLPSDRFSAERTGGSVSTLTIQRTQQEDSAVYLCASSPAPHRGGELFFGEGSRLTVL.

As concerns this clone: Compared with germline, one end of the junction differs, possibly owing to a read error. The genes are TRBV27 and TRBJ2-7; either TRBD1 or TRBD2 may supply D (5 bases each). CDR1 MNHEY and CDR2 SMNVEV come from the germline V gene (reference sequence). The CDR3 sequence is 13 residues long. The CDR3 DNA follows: TGTGCCTGCAGGGACCCAGCTAGGTCAGAGCAGTACTTC. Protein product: CACRDPARSEQYF.